The sequence of this TCR beta chain was determined in a study of cytomegalovirus exposure and HLA in healthy donors. Overall study: An earlier analysis identified 120 million or so unique TCR beta sequences in 150 million to 200 million T cells. Genetic ancestry analysis placed approximately 80% of the 350 to 500 donors that were genotyped in the Caucasian-associated cluster. General study results and limits: With later analysis, a missense DCLRE1C variant became linked to TCR beta V- and J-gene trimming. In a later analysis, HLA-associated TCR beta chains were more clonally expanded than equally common others.

A few counts support this clone. Its antigen is as yet unknown. This CDR3 has 12 amino acids. Per the germline V gene, CDR1 is SGHDT and CDR2 is YYEEEE. Deletions cut 6 bases from V and 9 bases from J, with 13 bases between. PCR employed 60 Vbeta and 13 Jbeta primers. The data were produced by immunoSEQ multiplex PCR, yet TCRdb's version contains in-frame clones alone and is incomplete. The sample lists 200,000 or so clones; about 81% were seen once. This sequence joins TRBV5-6 and TRBJ2-1; D is unclear. Source material: PBMCs. The sequence came from a woman aged 50 to 60 in good health and CMV-seropositive. The CDR3: CASTTISGEQFF. CDR3 nucleotides: TGTGCCAGCACCACCATCTCCGGTGAGCAGTTCTTC. The variable domain in full, completed from reference TRBV5-6 and TRBJ2-1, reads DAGVTQSPTHLIKTRGQQVTLRCSPKSGHDTVSWYQQALGQGPQFIFQYYEEEERQRGNFPDRFSGHQFPNYSSELNVNALLLGDSALYLCASTTISGEQFFGPGTRLTVL.